This TCR beta chain was captured by sequencing in a study of blood T cell repertoires in COVID-19. Among Cohort 3 donors, those recovered had two negative PCRs, clearance, or symptom resolution. Per the study methods: Amplification of reference gene primers was used by the study to estimate nucleated cell counts. Method: immunoSEQ multiplex PCR; TCRdb's copy keeps in-frame clones and lacks some. D and trimming were read from the DNA, whereas the V and J calls and clone size are those reported in that table. The sample has roughly 250,000 clones, 88% seen once; the top ten hold about 3%. The germline V gene has CDR1 SNHLY and CDR2 FYNNEI. The length of the CDR3 is 15 residues. V shed 5 bases, J shed 7 bases, and the junction held 8 bases outside the gene matches.

Sequencing was carried out using PBMCs or T cells enriched from blood (not recorded which). The chain recombines TRBV2 with TRBJ1-4, with 9 nucleotides matching TRBD1. This receptor was identified in a woman aged 45-65 years who had recovered from COVID-19. CDR3 protein: CASSLKQGASEKLFF. The CDR3 nucleotides are TGTGCCAGCAGTCTAAAACAGGGGGCGTCTGAAAAACTGTTTTTT.